The 4 T cell receptor beta chains reported below all come from one sample, sequenced in a study of neurological immune-mediated disorders. TCRdb reprocessed the 5' RACE reads via MiXCR and lists one record per CDR3 protein. The data show tens of thousands of distinct CDR3 sequences, roughly an eighth seen once. The sample consisted of PBMCs. The receptors shown here come from a woman in her sixties with HTLV-1-associated myelopathy (HAM/TSP).

This clonotype appeared a few times. The chain joins TRBV13 to TRBJ2-3, with a tentative D call TRBD1 (7 bases). This CDR3 has 15 amino acids. The germline CDR1 and CDR2 sequences are PRHDT and FYEKMQ (reference sequence). V was cut by 5 bases and J by 5 bases, with 17 bases left in between. CDR3 in amino acids: CASSVLATGRDTQYF. CDR3 sequence (DNA): TGTGCCAGCAGCGTCCTAGCGACAGGGAGAGATACGCAGTATTTT.

This clonotype was detected many times. The CDR3 coding sequence is TGTGCCAGCAGCCCGTACAGGGAGGATGAAAAACTGTTTTTT. This translates into CASSPYREDEKLFF. J is TRBJ1-4 and V is TRBV7-9; possibly TRBD1 for D (6 bases). The V end lost 5 bases, the J end lost 6 bases, and 13 bases lay between the germline ends. CDR1 SEHNR and CDR2 FQNEAQ come from the germline V gene (reference sequence). The CDR3 totals 14 residues.

This clonotype occurred many times. The rearrangement joins TRBV5-1 to TRBJ2-5, with TRBD2 identical over 12 bases. Trimming took 2 bases from V and 3 from J; bases not matched to a gene: 5. Germline-derived CDR1 and CDR2 are SGHRS and YFSETQ. The CDR3 length is 16 residues. The CDR3 loop reads CASSFGLAGNKETQYF. CDR3 DNA: TGCGCCAGCAGCTTTGGACTAGCGGGAAATAAAGAGACCCAGTACTTC.

The chain uses TRBV20-1 and TRBJ1-1; D possibly corresponds to TRBD1 (6 bases). Germline V gene sequence: CDR1 DFQATT, CDR2 SNEGSKA (reference sequence). The V end was cut by 3 bases, the J end by 4 bases, with 15 bases between. This CDR3 has 14 amino acids. The CDR3 loop reads CSASPGGLRTEAFF. The CDR3 DNA sequence: TGCAGTGCTAGTCCCGGGGGGCTACGCACTGAAGCTTTCTTT.